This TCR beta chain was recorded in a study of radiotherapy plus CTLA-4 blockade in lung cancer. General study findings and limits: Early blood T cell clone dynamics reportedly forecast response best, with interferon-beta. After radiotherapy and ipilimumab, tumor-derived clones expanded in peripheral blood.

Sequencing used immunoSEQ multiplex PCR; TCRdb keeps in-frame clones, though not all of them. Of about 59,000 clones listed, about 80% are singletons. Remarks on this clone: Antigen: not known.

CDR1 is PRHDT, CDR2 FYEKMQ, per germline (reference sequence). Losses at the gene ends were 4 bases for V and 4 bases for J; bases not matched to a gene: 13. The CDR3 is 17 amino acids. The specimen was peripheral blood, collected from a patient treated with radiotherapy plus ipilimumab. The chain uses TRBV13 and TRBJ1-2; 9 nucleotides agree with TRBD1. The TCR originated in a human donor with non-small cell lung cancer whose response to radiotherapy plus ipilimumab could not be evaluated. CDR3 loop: CASSSRPDRGNIYGYTF. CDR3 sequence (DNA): TGTGCCAGCAGCTCGCGCCCGGACAGGGGAAACATCTATGGCTACACCTTC. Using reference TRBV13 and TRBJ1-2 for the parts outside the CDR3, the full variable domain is AAGVIQSPRHLIKEKRETATLKCYPIPRHDTVYWYQQGPGQDPQFLISFYEKMQSDKGSIPDRFSAQQFSDYHSELNMSSLELGDSALYFCASSSRPDRGNIYGYTFGSGTRLTVV.